This T cell receptor (beta chain) was captured by sequencing in a study of regulatory T cells in long-lasting Graves disease. Relying on iRepertoire HTBI primers and Arm-PCR of CDR3 regions, the team built TCR beta libraries. In TCRdb, the multiplex PCR reads were re-called with MiXCR into one record per CDR3 protein. The sample has about 430,000 distinct CDR3 sequences, approximately 15% seen once. The time point is: newly diagnosed GD, antithyroid drugs for less than 3 months. PBMCs provided the RNA from which the TCR library was made. V trimming: 1 base; J trimming: 3 bases; junction bases outside the gene matches: 0. Germline V gene data show CDR1 as SNHLY and CDR2 as FYNNEI. There are 15 residues in the CDR3. Many counts were recorded for this clonotype. These sequences were also reported in another study, on T cells in Graves' hyperthyroidism and ophthalmopathy. From that report: The definition of stable Graves' hyperthyroidism was no ophthalmopathy progression within 18 months. A first-round RT-PCR of the TCR CDR3 used the HTBI primer set.

The chain carries TRBV2 and TRBJ1-1; 12 positions agree with TRBD1. The sequence was collected from a middle-aged woman with Graves disease. The source was peripheral blood mononuclear cells (PBMCs), collected at new diagnosis, from a patient treated with antithyroid drugs. CDR3 sequence (DNA): TGTGCCAGCAGTGAAGGGGACAGGGGGCACACTGAAGCTTTCTTT. Translation gives CASSEGDRGHTEAFF.